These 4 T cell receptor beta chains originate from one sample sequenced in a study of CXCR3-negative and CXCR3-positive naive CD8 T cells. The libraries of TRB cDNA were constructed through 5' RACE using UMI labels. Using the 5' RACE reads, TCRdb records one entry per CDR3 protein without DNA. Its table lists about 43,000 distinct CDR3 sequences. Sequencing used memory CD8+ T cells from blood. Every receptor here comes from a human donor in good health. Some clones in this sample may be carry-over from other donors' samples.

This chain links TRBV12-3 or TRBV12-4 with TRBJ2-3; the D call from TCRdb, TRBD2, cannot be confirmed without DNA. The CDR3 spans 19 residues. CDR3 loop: CASSLGHDPLAGVTDTQYF.

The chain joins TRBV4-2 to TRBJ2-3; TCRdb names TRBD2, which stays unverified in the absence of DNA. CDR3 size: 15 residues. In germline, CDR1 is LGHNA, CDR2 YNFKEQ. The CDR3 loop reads CASSQDRGGTDTQYF.

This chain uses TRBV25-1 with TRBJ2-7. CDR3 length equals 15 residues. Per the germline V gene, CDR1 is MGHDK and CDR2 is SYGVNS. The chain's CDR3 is CASSEYFSDGYEQYF.

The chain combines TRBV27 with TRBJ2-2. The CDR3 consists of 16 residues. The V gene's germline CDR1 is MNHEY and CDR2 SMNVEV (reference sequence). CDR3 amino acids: CASSSLDQRNTGELFF.